The following is a TCR beta chain sequence with its context. This specimen comes from a study of CD8+ T cells in alopecia areata. Study-wide background: Patients received oral tofacitinib, 5 to 10 mg twice daily, for moderate-to-severe alopecia areata. Tofacitinib ran 6 to 18 months, followed by 6 months off drug.

Collection of lesional scalp punch biopsies and peripheral blood was performed in alopecia areata patients. Starting from PBMCs, sorting isolated CD4+ and CD8+ T cells. The sequencing template was cDNA reverse transcribed from extracted RNA. Assay: immunoSEQ multiplex PCR; the TCRdb copy retains only in-frame clones and omits some. In the table there are roughly 200,000 clones, 63% of which are singletons. V was shortened by 5 bases and J by 5 bases, with 16 bases between the two germline ends. CDR1 is SEHNR and CDR2 is FQNEAQ in the germline V gene (reference sequence). The CDR3 runs 15 residues. Sequenced here: CD4+ T cells sorted from blood, sampled at week 0. The receptor comes from a human donor with alopecia areata. J is TRBJ2-4 and V is TRBV7-9, with a weak D call TRBD2 (6 bases). The CDR3 spells CASSTTRTNQNIQYF. For the CDR3, the DNA is TGTGCCAGCAGCACTACGAGGACTAACCAAAACATTCAGTACTTC.